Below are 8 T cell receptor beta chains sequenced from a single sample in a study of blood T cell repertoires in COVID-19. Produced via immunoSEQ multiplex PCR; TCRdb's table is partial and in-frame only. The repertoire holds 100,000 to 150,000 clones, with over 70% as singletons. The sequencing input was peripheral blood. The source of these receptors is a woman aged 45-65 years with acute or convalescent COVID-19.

CDR3 residues: CASSLEQGASPLHF. The DNA of the CDR3 is TGTGCCAGCAGCTTGGAACAGGGGGCTTCACCCCTCCACTTT. The chain has TRBV5-8 and TRBJ1-6; 9 bases are shared with TRBD1. Germline V CDR1 and CDR2: SGHTS, YDEGEE. The CDR3 totals 14 residues. V was pared by 0 bases and J by 9 bases, with 1 base of the junction left unmatched.

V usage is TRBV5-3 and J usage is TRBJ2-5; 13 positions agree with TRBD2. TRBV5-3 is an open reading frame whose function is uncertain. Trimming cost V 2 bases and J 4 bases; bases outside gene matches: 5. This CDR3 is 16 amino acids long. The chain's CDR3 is CARSFGTSGERETQYF. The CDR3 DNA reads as TGTGCCAGAAGCTTCGGGACTAGCGGGGAAAGAGAGACCCAGTACTTC.

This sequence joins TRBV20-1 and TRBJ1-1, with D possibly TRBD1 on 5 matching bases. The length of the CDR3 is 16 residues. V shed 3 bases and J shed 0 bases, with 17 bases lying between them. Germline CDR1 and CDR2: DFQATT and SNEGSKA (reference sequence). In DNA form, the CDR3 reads TGCAGTGCTAGTCCCAGGGCGGTGGAATTGAACACTGAAGCTTTCTTT. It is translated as CSASPRAVELNTEAFF.

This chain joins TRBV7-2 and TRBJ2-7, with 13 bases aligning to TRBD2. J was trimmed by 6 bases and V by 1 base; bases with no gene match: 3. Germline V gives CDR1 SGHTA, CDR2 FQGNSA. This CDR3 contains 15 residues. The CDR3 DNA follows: TGTGCCAGCAGCTTAGGGACTAGCGGGAGAAGCGAGCAGTACTTC. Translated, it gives CASSLGTSGRSEQYF.

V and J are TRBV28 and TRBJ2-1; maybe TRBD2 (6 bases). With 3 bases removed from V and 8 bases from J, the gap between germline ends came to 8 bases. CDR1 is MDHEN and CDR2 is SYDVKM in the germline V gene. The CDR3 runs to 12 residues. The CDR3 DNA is TGTGCCAGCAGTTTGGCGGGATATGAGCAGTTCTTC. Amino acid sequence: CASSLAGYEQFF.

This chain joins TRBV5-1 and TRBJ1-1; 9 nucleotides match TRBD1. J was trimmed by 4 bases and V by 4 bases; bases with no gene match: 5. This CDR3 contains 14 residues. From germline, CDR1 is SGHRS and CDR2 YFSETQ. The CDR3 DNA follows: TGCGCCAGCAGCCCGACAGGGGGAAGCACTGAAGCTTTCTTT. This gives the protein CASSPTGGSTEAFF.

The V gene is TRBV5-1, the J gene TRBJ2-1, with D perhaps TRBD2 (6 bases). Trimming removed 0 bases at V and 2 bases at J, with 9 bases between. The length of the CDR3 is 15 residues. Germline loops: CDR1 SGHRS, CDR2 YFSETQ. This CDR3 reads CASSLVSGPYNEQFF. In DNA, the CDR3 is TGCGCCAGCAGCTTGGTTAGCGGACCCTACAATGAGCAGTTCTTC. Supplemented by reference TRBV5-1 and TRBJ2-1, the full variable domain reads KAGVTQTPRYLIKTRGQQVTLSCSPISGHRSVSWYQQTPGQGLQFLFEYFSETQRNKGNFPGRFSGRQFSNSRSEMNVSTLELGDSALYLCASSLVSGPYNEQFFGPGTRLTVL.

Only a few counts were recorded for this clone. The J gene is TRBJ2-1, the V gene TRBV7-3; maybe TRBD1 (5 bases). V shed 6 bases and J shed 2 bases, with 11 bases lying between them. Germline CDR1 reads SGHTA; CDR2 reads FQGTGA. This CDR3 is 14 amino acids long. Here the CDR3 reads CASSLGHTYNEQFF. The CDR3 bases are TGTGCCAGCAGTCTCGGACATACCTACAATGAGCAGTTCTTC. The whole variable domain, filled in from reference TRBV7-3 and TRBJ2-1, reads GAGVSQTPSNKVTEKGKYVELRCDPISGHTALYWYRQSLGQGPEFLIYFQGTGAADDSGLPNDRFFAVRPEGSVSTLKIQRTERGDSAVYLCASSLGHTYNEQFFGPGTRLTVL.